Below, 24 T cell receptor beta chains from the same sample are listed, as sequenced in a study of T cells expressing NK-cell markers. TCRdb reprocessed the 5' RACE reads, with one entry per CDR3 protein and no DNA. The sample table includes 150,000 to 200,000 distinct CDR3 sequences. Sequencing was carried out using blood T cells: a sorted CD56 or NKG2C T cell subset, CD4+ or CD8+ T cells, or bulk PBMC T cells (not recorded which). All receptors derive from a man aged 18 to 70 in good health.

This chain uses TRBV28 with TRBJ1-4. CDR1 MDHEN and CDR2 SYDVKM come from the germline V gene. The CDR3 contains 13 residues. The CDR3 reads CASSWGDLAKLFF. Full variable domain (outside the CDR3, taken from reference TRBV28 and TRBJ1-4): DVKVTQSSRYLVKRTGEKVFLECVQDMDHENMFWYRQDPGLGLRLIYFSYDVKMKEKGDIPEGYSVSREKKERFSLILESASTNQTSMYLCASSWGDLAKLFFGSGTQLSVL.

V is TRBV6-5 and J is TRBJ2-6; the D call of TRBD1 rests on TCRdb alone, since no DNA is present to check it. CDR1 MNHEY and CDR2 SVGAGI come from the germline V gene. The length of the CDR3 is 15 residues. The CDR3 sequence: CASSYSSGTALPLTF.

This CDR3 is CASSPDGTGVADTQYF. The chain couples TRBV5-5 to TRBJ2-3; TCRdb outputs TRBD1, but without DNA this stays unchecked. Germline CDR1 reads SGHKS; CDR2 reads YYEKEE (reference sequence). The CDR3 spans 16 residues.

J is TRBJ1-4 and V is TRBV27; TCRdb's assignment of TRBD1 cannot be checked, as there is no DNA. This CDR3 comprises 14 residues. Germline-derived CDR1 and CDR2 are MNHEY and SMNVEV (reference sequence). CDR3: CASSSRGSGEKLFF.

This chain joins TRBV7-9 and TRBJ2-3; TCRdb's assignment of TRBD2 cannot be checked, as there is no DNA. CDR1 and CDR2 from the germline V gene are SEHNR and FQNEAQ (reference sequence). The CDR3 runs to 15 residues. The CDR3 reads CASRTASGGTDTQYF.

The chain recombines TRBV20-1 with TRBJ1-1; no DNA is available, so the TRBD1 call from TCRdb remains unchecked. CDR1 is DFQATT and CDR2 is SNEGSKA in the germline V gene (reference sequence). CDR3 length: 13 residues. The CDR3 is CSAVGGEDTEAFF.

V gene TRBV14 combines with J gene TRBJ1-1. The CDR3 extends over 13 amino acids. The germline V gene has CDR1 SGHDN and CDR2 FVKESK. CDR3 protein: CASSIARSTEAFF.

The V and J genes are TRBV9 and TRBJ2-5; TCRdb returns TRBD1, unconfirmable since there is no DNA. Germline CDR1 reads SGDLS; CDR2 reads YYNGEE. This CDR3 is built from 15 residues. The CDR3 region is CASSVDAGAQETQYF.

The V gene is TRBV27, the J gene TRBJ2-7; TCRdb designates TRBD2, a call that cannot be tested without DNA. This CDR3 comprises 15 residues. Germline V gene data show CDR1 as MNHEY and CDR2 as SMNVEV (reference sequence). The CDR3 protein is CASSFKGGGSYEQYF.

This chain's CDR3 is CASSVLPVYNEQFF. The V gene is TRBV6-5, the J gene TRBJ2-1. CDR3 size: 14 residues. Germline CDR1 and CDR2: MNHEY and SVGAGI.

The chain uses TRBV19 and TRBJ1-2; as DNA is missing, the TRBD1 call by TCRdb cannot be tested. Germline V gene data show CDR1 as LNHDA and CDR2 as SQIVND (reference sequence). This CDR3 contains 15 residues. The CDR3 loop reads CASSPGTGAFYGYTF. The full variable domain, its missing parts supplied by reference TRBV19 and TRBJ1-2, is DGGITQSPKYLFRKEGQNVTLSCEQNLNHDAMYWYRQDPGQGLRLIYYSQIVNDFQKGDIAEGYSVSREKKESFPLTVTSAQKNPTAFYLCASSPGTGAFYGYTFGSGTRLTVV.

The genes are TRBV13 and TRBJ2-2; TCRdb reports TRBD2, a call that lacks DNA to check it against. The germline gives CDR1 PRHDT, CDR2 FYEKMQ (reference sequence). This CDR3 has 13 amino acids. This chain's CDR3 is CASSLPATGELFF.

The chain is built from TRBV9 and TRBJ2-7. This CDR3 spans 14 amino acids. Germline V lookup: CDR1 SGDLS, CDR2 YYNGEE. This CDR3 reads CASSVEDTRREQYF.

V and J are TRBV29-1 and TRBJ2-2; the TCRdb call, TRBD2, lacks DNA for checking. This CDR3 comprises 17 residues. CDR1 and CDR2 (germline): SQVTM, ANQGSEA. CDR3 sequence: CSVEEVASGDQTGELFF.

This chain joins TRBV12-3 or TRBV12-4 and TRBJ2-5; the D gene TCRdb calls, TRBD1, cannot be checked with no DNA. This CDR3 is 14 amino acids long. The CDR3 sequence is CASSPEWDRETQYF.

The genes are TRBV7-6 and TRBJ2-3; lacking DNA, the TRBD1 call made by TCRdb goes unchecked. CDR1 SGHVS and CDR2 FNYEAQ come from the germline V gene. This CDR3 region has 11 residues. The CDR3 protein is CASGGADTQYF.

The V gene is TRBV6-5, the J gene TRBJ1-1. Looked up from germline, CDR1 is MNHEY and CDR2 is SVGAGI. This CDR3 has 14 residues. CDR3 in amino acids: CASSYRDMWTEAFF.

The chain joins TRBV6-5 to TRBJ2-7. The CDR3 sequence is 12 residues long. Looked up from germline, CDR1 is MNHEY and CDR2 is SVGAGI. This CDR3 reads CASGTQLGEQYF.

This chain links TRBV20-1 with TRBJ1-5. Looked up from germline, CDR1 is DFQATT and CDR2 is SNEGSKA (reference sequence). There are 17 residues in the CDR3. The CDR3 loop reads CSARGGWGSLLNQPQHF.

V gene TRBV11-1 combines with J gene TRBJ2-4; the TRBD1 assignment by TCRdb is unverifiable without DNA. Germline CDR1 reads SGHAT; CDR2 reads FQDESV (reference sequence). The CDR3 covers 15 residues. The CDR3 spells CASSAQGRAKNIQYF. The variable domain in full, completed from reference TRBV11-1 and TRBJ2-4, reads EAEVAQSPRYKITEKSQAVAFWCDPISGHATLYWYRQILGQGPELLVQFQDESVVDDSQLPKDRFSAERLKGVDSTLKIQPAELGDSAMYLCASSAQGRAKNIQYFGAGTRLSVL.

The V call is TRBV7-9, the J call TRBJ2-3; the D call from TCRdb, TRBD1, cannot be confirmed without DNA. The CDR3 length is 15 residues. Per germline, CDR1 SEHNR and CDR2 FQNEAQ (reference sequence). CDR3 amino acids: CASSLPAGFIDTQYF.

The chain links TRBV19 to TRBJ1-5. This CDR3 is built from 13 residues. Germline assignment: CDR1 LNHDA and CDR2 SQIVND (reference sequence). CDR3 loop: CASSILKNQPQHF.

This chain links TRBV5-1 with TRBJ2-6; TCRdb designates TRBD1, a call that cannot be tested without DNA. The CDR3 extends over 17 amino acids. Germline CDR1 SGHRS, CDR2 YFSETQ. CDR3 amino acids: CASSPRPGVEGANVLTF.

The rearrangement joins TRBV5-4 to TRBJ1-2; the TCRdb call, TRBD1, lacks DNA for checking. Germline CDR1 SGHNT, CDR2 YYREEE (reference sequence). The CDR3 length is 15 residues. CDR3 loop: CASSLRDRDNYGYTF.